This T cell receptor (beta chain) is from a study of T cell responses to AZD1222 COVID-19 vaccine. Second-dose intervals of approximately 4 or approximately 12 weeks were pooled. Broader study findings: After two AZD1222 doses, spike-specific TCR breadth and depth rose versus day 0. Dominant CD4 TCR responses targeted spike regions 160-218 and 743-854.

Comments on this clone: Its antigen is not known.

The assay was immunoSEQ multiplex PCR, and TCRdb's table has in-frame clones only and misses some. The table records around 200,000 clones, roughly 94% of them present only once. The CDR3 consists of 17 residues. CDR1 and CDR2 from the germline V gene are SGHTA and FQGTGA. V lost 2 bases to trimming and J lost 2 bases; unmatched junction nucleotides: 6. This sequence joins TRBV7-3 and TRBJ2-3; 11 bases are shared with TRBD2. The input for sequencing was peripheral blood, taken 28 days after the second AZD1222 dose. The sequence was obtained from an adult who received the AZD1222 COVID-19 vaccine. The CDR3 DNA reads TGTGCCAGCAGCTTAGGGCTAGCGGGAGGCCTCACAGATACGCAGTATTTT. Amino acids: CASSLGLAGGLTDTQYF. Based on the CDR3 plus reference TRBV7-3 and TRBJ2-3, the full variable domain is GAGVSQTPSNKVTEKGKYVELRCDPISGHTALYWYRQSLGQGPEFLIYFQGTGAADDSGLPNDRFFAVRPEGSVSTLKIQRTERGDSAVYLCASSLGLAGGLTDTQYFGPGTRLTVL.